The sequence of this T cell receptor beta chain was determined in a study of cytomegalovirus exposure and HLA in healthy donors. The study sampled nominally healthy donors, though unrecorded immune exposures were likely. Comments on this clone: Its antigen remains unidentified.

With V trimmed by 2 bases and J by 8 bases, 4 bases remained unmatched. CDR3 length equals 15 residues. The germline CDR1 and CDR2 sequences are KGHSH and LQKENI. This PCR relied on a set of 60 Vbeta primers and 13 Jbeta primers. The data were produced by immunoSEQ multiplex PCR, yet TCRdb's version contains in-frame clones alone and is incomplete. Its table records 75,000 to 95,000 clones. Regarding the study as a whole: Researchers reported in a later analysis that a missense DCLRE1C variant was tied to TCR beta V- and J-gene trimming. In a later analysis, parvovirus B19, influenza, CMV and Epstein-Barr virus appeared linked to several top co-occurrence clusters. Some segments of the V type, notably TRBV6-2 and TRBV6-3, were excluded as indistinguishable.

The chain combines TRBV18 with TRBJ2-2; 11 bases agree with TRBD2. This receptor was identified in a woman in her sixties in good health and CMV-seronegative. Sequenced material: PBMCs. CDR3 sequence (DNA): TGTGCCAGCTCACCAACTAGCGGGAGTTCTGGGGAGCTGTTTTTT. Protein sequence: CASSPTSGSSGELFF.